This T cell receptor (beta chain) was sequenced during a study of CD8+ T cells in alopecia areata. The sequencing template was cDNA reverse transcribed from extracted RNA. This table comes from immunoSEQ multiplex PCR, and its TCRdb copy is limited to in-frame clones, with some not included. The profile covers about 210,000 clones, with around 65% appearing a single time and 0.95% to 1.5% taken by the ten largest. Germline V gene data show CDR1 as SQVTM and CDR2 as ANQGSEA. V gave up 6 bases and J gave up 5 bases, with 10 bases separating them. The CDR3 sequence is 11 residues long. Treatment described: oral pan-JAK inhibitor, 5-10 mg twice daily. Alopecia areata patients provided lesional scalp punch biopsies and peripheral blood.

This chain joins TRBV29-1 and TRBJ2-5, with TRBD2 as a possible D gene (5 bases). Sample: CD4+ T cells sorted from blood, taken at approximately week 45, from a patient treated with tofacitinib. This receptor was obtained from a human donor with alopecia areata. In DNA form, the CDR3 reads TGCAGCGTGCGGGTATCGGAGACCCAGTACTTC. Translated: CSVRVSETQYF.